The rows below give T cell receptor beta chains drawn from one sample of a study of long-term antiretroviral therapy in people with HIV. Sequencing was performed with immunoSEQ multiplex PCR; in TCRdb, only in-frame clones are kept and a portion is missing. The profile shows 30,000 to 35,000 clones, about 76% of them singletons. The material was unsorted PBMCs, obtained 1.9 years after starting antiretroviral therapy. Receptors were obtained from a young man with HIV. Each CDR3 is given with its conserved first and last residue. The order of the fields is clone size, V gene, J gene, D gene, CDR3 protein, CDR3 DNA. The D gene is left open where the match is weak. Not every row has a clone size; where given, it reads once, few, many or a size class.

once	TRBV19	TRBJ1-6	-	CASREQDPGSSYNSPLHF	TGTGCCAGTAGGGAACAGGACCCCGGGAGCTCCTATAATTCACCCCTCCACTTT
-	TRBV30	TRBJ1-2	-	CAWIAQGGLTGYTF	TGTGCCTGGATCGCACAGGGAGGCCTTACTGGCTACACCTTC
-	TRBV7-3	TRBJ2-1	-	CASSFKQSPYNEQFF	TGTGCCAGCAGCTTCAAACAGAGTCCATACAATGAGCAGTTCTTC
-	TRBV10-3	TRBJ1-1	TRBD1	CAISELSGGEAFF	TGTGCCATCAGTGAGTTGTCAGGGGGAGAAGCTTTCTTT
-	TRBV27	TRBJ2-3	-	CASSWEDGTTDTQYF	TGTGCCAGCAGTTGGGAAGACGGGACCACAGATACGCAGTATTTT
-	TRBV4-1	TRBJ2-5	TRBD2	CASSRGTSGPQETQYF	TGCGCCAGCAGCCGCGGGACTAGCGGGCCCCAAGAGACCCAGTACTTC
-	TRBV15	TRBJ1-1	-	CAIQDGLWVTEAFF	TGTGCCATCCAGGACGGGCTTTGGGTCACTGAAGCTTTCTTT
-	TRBV19	TRBJ1-6	-	CASTSLDNSPLHF	TGTGCCAGTACCAGTCTGGATAATTCACCCCTCCACTTT
-	TRBV6-5	TRBJ2-2	TRBD1	CASTRTGQDTGELFF	TGTGCCAGCACAAGAACGGGACAGGACACCGGGGAGCTGTTTTTT
-	TRBV30	TRBJ2-1	TRBD2	CAWMSGGQYNEQFF	TGTGCCTGGATGAGCGGGGGCCAATACAATGAGCAGTTCTTC
-	TRBV25-1	TRBJ1-5	-	CASSDSSPGVSNQPQHF	TGTGCCAGCAGTGATTCCTCCCCAGGGGTTAGCAATCAGCCCCAGCATTTT
once	TRBV5-1	TRBJ1-4	-	CASSLATSATNEKLFF	TGCGCCAGCAGCTTGGCGACTTCCGCAACTAATGAAAAACTGTTTTTT
-	TRBV4-1	TRBJ2-7	-	CASSQDVTGILRGQYF	TGCGCCAGCAGCCAAGATGTTACAGGGATTCTACGAGGGCAGTACTTC
-	TRBV25-1	TRBJ1-2	TRBD1	CASSEYGTGADGYTF	TGTGCCAGCAGTGAATATGGGACAGGCGCGGATGGCTACACCTTC
-	TRBV5-8	TRBJ2-3	-	CASSLEYSNPTRDTQYF	TGTGCCAGCAGCTTGGAGTACTCAAACCCCACTAGAGATACGCAGTATTTT
-	TRBV30	TRBJ2-3	-	CACALNTVRSTDTQYF	TGTGCCTGTGCTCTTAATACAGTACGTTCCACAGATACGCAGTATTTT
once	TRBV7-9	TRBJ2-1	TRBD2	CASSVGSGTNNEQFF	TGTGCCAGCAGCGTAGGTTCCGGGACTAACAATGAGCAGTTCTTC
-	TRBV6-5	TRBJ2-5	-	CASRQGREETQYF	TGTGCCAGCAGACAGGGGAGGGAAGAGACCCAGTACTTC
-	TRBV19	TRBJ2-2	TRBD2	CASAQVGGGNTGELFF	TGTGCCAGTGCCCAGGTGGGCGGGGGGAACACCGGGGAGCTGTTTTTT
-	TRBV25-1	TRBJ2-7	-	CASQPTRAAKYEQYF	TGTGCCAGTCAACCCACCCGGGCGGCTAAGTACGAGCAGTACTTC
-	TRBV2	TRBJ1-6	-	CASSEQGGSPLHF	TGTGCCAGCAGTGAACAGGGCGGGTCACCCCTCCACTTT
-	TRBV6-4	TRBJ2-7	-	CASSVEQGGEQYF	TGTGCCAGCAGTGTGGAACAGGGTGGCGAGCAGTACTTC
-	TRBV7-3	TRBJ1-1	-	CASSSPHLPEAFF	TGTGCCAGCAGCTCGCCTCATTTACCTGAAGCTTTCTTT
few	TRBV19	TRBJ1-5	-	CASSLLGQPQHF	TGTGCCAGTAGTCTCTTGGGACAGCCCCAGCATTTT
-	TRBV10-2	TRBJ1-2	-	CASRGEHYGYTF	TGCGCCAGCAGAGGGGAGCACTATGGCTACACCTTC
-	TRBV7-8	TRBJ1-2	-	CASSQRTTYGYTF	TGTGCCAGCAGCCAACGGACGACTTATGGCTACACCTTC
-	TRBV19	TRBJ2-5	-	CASSTLIQGPETQYF	TGTGCCAGTAGTACCCTAATACAGGGTCCGGAGACCCAGTACTTC
-	TRBV9	TRBJ1-4	-	CASGLGSTTNEKLFF	TGTGCCAGCGGGTTGGGCTCAACAACTAATGAAAAACTGTTTTTT
-	TRBV30	TRBJ2-6	-	CAWDSYLGNVLTF	TGTGCCTGGGACTCCTACCTGGGCAACGTCCTGACTTTC
-	TRBV4-1	TRBJ2-5	TRBD2	CASSFSTSEQETQYF	TGCGCCAGCAGCTTCTCGACTAGCGAACAAGAGACCCAGTACTTC
once	TRBV18	TRBJ2-2	TRBD2	CASSPRLAGATGELFF	TGTGCCAGCTCACCCAGACTAGCGGGGGCCACCGGGGAGCTGTTTTTT
-	TRBV5-6	TRBJ2-3	-	CASSLGRWGTDTQYF	TGTGCCAGCAGCTTGGGTCGCTGGGGAACAGATACGCAGTATTTT
few	TRBV7-9	TRBJ1-2	-	CASSSPGLGYTF	TGTGCCAGCAGCTCTCCTGGACTCGGCTACACCTTC
-	TRBV2	TRBJ1-5	-	CASSDDRNQPQHF	TGTGCCAGCAGTGACGACAGGAATCAGCCCCAGCATTTT
-	TRBV5-5	TRBJ2-5	TRBD2	CASSSGLAAEETQYF	TGTGCCAGCAGCTCGGGACTAGCAGCTGAAGAGACCCAGTACTTC
-	TRBV7-9	TRBJ1-5	-	CASSPGTHNQPQHF	TGTGCCAGCAGCCCCGGGACACATAATCAGCCCCAGCATTTT
-	TRBV11-1	TRBJ1-1	-	CASSPREGNTEAFF	TGTGCCAGCAGCCCCAGGGAGGGGAACACTGAAGCTTTCTTT
-	TRBV5-4	TRBJ1-1	-	CASSLEGGNTEAFF	TGTGCCAGCAGCTTGGAGGGCGGCAACACTGAAGCTTTCTTT
once	TRBV6-5	TRBJ2-1	TRBD2	CASSYSLGGAYNEQFF	TGTGCCAGCAGTTACTCGTTGGGGGGGGCCTACAATGAGCAGTTCTTC
-	TRBV18	TRBJ2-1	-	CASSLSRGPSYNEQFF	TGTGCCAGCTCACTCAGTCGGGGGCCATCCTACAATGAGCAGTTCTTC
-	TRBV7-8	TRBJ2-5	-	CASSPGSPQETQYF	TGTGCCAGCAGCCCCGGGAGTCCCCAAGAGACCCAGTACTTC
-	TRBV5-4	TRBJ1-4	-	CASSFQGGEKLFF	TGTGCCAGCAGCTTCCAGGGTGGTGAAAAACTGTTTTTT
-	TRBV19	TRBJ1-5	-	CASSNPPPQPQHF	TGTGCCAGTAGTAATCCCCCCCCACAGCCCCAGCATTTT
-	TRBV9	TRBJ2-5	-	CASSVAPNDPHGGKTQYF	TGTGCCAGCAGCGTAGCTCCCAACGACCCACACGGGGGAAAGACCCAGTACTTC
few	TRBV5-5	TRBJ1-2	TRBD1	CASSPRTGRDGYTF	TGTGCCAGCAGCCCGCGGACAGGGAGGGATGGCTACACCTTC
-	TRBV7-9	TRBJ2-3	-	CASSWGDETSTDTQYF	TGTGCCAGCAGCTGGGGGGACGAAACTAGCACAGATACGCAGTATTTT
-	TRBV6-5	TRBJ1-2	-	CASAPTLQGVQGYTF	TGTGCCAGCGCGCCAACTCTACAGGGTGTACAGGGCTACACCTTC
once	TRBV2	TRBJ2-5	TRBD1	CASRARTGRQETQYF	TGTGCCAGCAGAGCTAGGACAGGGAGGCAAGAGACCCAGTACTTC
few	TRBV28	TRBJ1-4	-	CASSFMGFEEKLFF	TGTGCCAGCAGTTTTATGGGATTCGAGGAAAAACTGTTTTTT
once	TRBV19	TRBJ1-4	TRBD1	CASRPGQVNEKLFF	TGTGCCAGTAGGCCGGGACAGGTTAATGAAAAACTGTTTTTT
-	TRBV6-1	TRBJ1-5	-	CASSDGPDGRPQHF	TGTGCCAGCAGTGATGGACCGGACGGTCGGCCCCAGCATTTT
-	TRBV27	TRBJ2-5	-	CASRLTSGWETQYF	TGTGCCAGCAGGCTCACTAGTGGATGGGAGACCCAGTACTTC
-	TRBV5-1	TRBJ2-3	-	CASSVDTGSTDTQYF	TGCGCCAGCAGCGTCGATACGGGGAGCACAGATACGCAGTATTTT